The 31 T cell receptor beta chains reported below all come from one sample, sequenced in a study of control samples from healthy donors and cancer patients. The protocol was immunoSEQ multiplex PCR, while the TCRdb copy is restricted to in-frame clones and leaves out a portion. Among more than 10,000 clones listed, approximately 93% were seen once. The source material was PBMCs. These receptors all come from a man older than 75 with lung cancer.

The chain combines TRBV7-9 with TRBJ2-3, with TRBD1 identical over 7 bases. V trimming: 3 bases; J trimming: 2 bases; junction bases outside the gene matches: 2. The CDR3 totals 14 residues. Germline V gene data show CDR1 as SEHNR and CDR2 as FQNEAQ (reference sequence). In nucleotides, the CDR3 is TGTGCCAGCAGCTTCGACAGGGCCACAGATACGCAGTATTTT. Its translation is CASSFDRATDTQYF.

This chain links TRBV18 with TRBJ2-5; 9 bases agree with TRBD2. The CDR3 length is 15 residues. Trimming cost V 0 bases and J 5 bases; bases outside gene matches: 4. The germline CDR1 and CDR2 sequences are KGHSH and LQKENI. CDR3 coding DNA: TGTGCCAGCTCACCACCGACGGCGGGAGGGGAGACCCAGTACTTC. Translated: CASSPPTAGGETQYF.

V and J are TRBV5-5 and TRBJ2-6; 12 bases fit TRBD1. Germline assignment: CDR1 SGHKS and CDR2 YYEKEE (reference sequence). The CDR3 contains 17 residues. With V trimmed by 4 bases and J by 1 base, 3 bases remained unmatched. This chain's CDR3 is CASSPGQGASGANVLTF. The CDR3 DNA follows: TGTGCCAGCAGCCCGGGACAGGGGGCTTCTGGGGCCAACGTCCTGACTTTC.

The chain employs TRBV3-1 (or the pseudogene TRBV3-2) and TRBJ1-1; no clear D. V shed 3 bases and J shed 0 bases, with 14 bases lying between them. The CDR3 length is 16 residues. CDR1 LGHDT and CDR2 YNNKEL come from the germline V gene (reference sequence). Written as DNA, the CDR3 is TGTGCCAGCAGCCATCCCATCGGACGGCTGAACACTGAAGCTTTCTTT. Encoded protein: CASSHPIGRLNTEAFF.

The CDR3 DNA sequence: TGCGCCAGCAGCTTATTTTCGAGTACAGCCATCGACAGGGCGAACACTGAAGCTTTCTTT. Its protein product is CASSLFSSTAIDRANTEAFF. The V gene is TRBV5-1, the J gene TRBJ1-1; TRBD1 aligns across 7 bases. There are 20 residues in the CDR3. V was pared by 2 bases and J by 1 base, with 20 bases of the junction left unmatched. Germline loops: CDR1 SGHRS, CDR2 YFSETQ.

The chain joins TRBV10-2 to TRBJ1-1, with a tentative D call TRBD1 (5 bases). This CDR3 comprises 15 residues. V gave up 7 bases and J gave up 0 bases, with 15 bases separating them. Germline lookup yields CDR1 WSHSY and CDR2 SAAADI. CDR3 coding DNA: TGCGCCAGCAATCAAGGGGAGGACATGAACACTGAAGCTTTCTTT. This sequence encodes CASNQGEDMNTEAFF.

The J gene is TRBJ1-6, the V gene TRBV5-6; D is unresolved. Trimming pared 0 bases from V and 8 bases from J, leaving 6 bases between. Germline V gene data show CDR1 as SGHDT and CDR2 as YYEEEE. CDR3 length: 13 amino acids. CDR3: CASSLDFYSPLHF. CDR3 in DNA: TGTGCCAGCAGCTTGGACTTTTATTCACCCCTCCACTTT.

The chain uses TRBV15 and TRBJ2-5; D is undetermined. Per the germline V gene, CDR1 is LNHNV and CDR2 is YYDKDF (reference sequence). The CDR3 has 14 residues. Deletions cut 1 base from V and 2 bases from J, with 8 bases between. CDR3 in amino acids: CATSRVWAQETQYF. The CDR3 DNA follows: TGTGCCACCAGCAGAGTTTGGGCTCAAGAGACCCAGTACTTC.

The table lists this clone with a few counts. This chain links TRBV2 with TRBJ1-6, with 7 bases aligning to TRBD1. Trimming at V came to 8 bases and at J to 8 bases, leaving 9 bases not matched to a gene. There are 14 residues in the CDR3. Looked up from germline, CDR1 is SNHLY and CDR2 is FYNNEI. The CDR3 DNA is TGTGCCAGCCCGGGACAGTCTAGGGATTCACCCCTCCACTTT. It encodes CASPGQSRDSPLHF.

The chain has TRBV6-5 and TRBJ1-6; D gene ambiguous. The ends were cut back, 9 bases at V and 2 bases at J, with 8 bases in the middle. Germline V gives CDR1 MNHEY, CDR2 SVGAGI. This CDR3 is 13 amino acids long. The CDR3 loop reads CASKRTYNSPLHF. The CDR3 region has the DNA TGTGCCAGTAAGCGAACCTATAATTCACCCCTCCACTTT.

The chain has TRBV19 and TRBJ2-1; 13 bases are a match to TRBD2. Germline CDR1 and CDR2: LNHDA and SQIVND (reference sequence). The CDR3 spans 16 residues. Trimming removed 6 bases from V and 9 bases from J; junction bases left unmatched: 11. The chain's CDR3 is CASSLLAGGPVGEQFF. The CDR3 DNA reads TGTGCCAGTAGCTTACTAGCGGGGGGGCCAGTGGGTGAGCAGTTCTTC.

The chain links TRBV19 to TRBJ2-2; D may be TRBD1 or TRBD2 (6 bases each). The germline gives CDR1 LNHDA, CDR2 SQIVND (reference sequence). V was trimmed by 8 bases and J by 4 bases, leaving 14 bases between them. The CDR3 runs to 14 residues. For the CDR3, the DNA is TGTGCCAGTTGTACGGGGGCAGGCACCGGGGAGCTGTTTTTT. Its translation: CASCTGAGTGELFF.

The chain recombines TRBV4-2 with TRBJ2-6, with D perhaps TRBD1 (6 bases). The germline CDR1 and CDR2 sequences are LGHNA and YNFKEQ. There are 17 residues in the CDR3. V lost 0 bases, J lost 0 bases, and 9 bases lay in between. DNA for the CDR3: TGTGCCAGCAGCCAAGATGGGGGCCGCTCTGGGGCCAACGTCCTGACTTTC. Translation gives CASSQDGGRSGANVLTF.

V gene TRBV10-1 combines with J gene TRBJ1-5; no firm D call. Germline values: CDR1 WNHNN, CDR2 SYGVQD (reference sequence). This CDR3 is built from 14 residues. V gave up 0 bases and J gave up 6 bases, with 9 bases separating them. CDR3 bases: TGCGCCAGCAGTGAGTCCGGGCGGCCTCAGCCCCAGCATTTT. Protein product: CASSESGRPQPQHF.

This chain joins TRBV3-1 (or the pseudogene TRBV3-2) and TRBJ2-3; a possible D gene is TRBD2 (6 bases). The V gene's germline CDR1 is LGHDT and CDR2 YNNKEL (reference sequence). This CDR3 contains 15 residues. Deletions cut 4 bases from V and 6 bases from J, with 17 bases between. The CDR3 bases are TGTGCCAGCAGCCCACTAGCTGTGGATTCTGATACGCAGTATTTT. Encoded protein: CASSPLAVDSDTQYF.

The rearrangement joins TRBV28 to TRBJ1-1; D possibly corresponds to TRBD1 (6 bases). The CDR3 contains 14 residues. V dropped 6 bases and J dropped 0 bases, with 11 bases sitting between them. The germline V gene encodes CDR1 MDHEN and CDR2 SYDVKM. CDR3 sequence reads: CASSPGGLNTEAFF. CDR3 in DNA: TGTGCCAGCAGCCCGGGGGGCCTGAACACTGAAGCTTTCTTT.

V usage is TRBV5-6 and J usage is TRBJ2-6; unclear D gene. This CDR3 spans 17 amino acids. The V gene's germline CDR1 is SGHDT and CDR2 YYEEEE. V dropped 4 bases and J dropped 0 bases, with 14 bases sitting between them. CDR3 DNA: TGTGCCAGCAGCGGCCGGGTCTACAGCTCTGGGGCCAACGTCCTGACTTTC. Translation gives CASSGRVYSSGANVLTF.

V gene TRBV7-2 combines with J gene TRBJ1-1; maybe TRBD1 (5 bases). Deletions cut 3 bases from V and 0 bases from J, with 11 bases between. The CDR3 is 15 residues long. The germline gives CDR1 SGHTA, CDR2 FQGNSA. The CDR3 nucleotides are TGTGCCAGCAGCTTTGGGGTAGGGGTGAACACTGAAGCTTTCTTT. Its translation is CASSFGVGVNTEAFF.

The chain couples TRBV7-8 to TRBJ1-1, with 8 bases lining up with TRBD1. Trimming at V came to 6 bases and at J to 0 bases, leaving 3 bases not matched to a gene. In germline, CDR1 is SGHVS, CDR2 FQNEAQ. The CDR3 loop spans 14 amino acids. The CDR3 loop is CASRLQGVNTEAFF. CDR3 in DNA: TGTGCCAGCAGACTACAGGGGGTGAACACTGAAGCTTTCTTT.

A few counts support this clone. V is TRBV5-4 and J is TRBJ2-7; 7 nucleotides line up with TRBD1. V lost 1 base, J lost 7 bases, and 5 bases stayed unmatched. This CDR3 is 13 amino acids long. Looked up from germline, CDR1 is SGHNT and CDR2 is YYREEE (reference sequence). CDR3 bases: TGTGCCAGCAGCTTGCGACAGGGTTATGAGCAGTACTTC. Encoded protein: CASSLRQGYEQYF.

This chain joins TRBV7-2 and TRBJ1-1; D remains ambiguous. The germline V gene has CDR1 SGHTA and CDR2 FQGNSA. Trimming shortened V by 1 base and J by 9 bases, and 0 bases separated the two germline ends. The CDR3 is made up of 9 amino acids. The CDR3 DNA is TGTGCCAGCAGCTTAGAAGCTTTCTTT. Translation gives CASSLEAFF. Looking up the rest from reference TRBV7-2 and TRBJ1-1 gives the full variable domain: GAGVSQSPSNKVTEKGKDVELRCDPISGHTALYWYRQSLGQGLEFLIYFQGNSAPDKSGLPSDRFSAERTGGSVSTLTIQRTQQEDSAVYLCASSLEAFFGQGTRLTVV.

The CDR3 spells CASSLGQWNQPQHF. The CDR3 region has the DNA TGTGCCAGCAGTTTAGGACAGTGGAATCAGCCCCAGCATTTT. The chain couples TRBV27 to TRBJ1-5; D perhaps matches TRBD1 (6 bases). This CDR3 contains 14 residues. Looked up from germline, CDR1 is MNHEY and CDR2 is SMNVEV (reference sequence). Trimming removed 2 bases from V and 4 bases from J, with 9 bases in between.

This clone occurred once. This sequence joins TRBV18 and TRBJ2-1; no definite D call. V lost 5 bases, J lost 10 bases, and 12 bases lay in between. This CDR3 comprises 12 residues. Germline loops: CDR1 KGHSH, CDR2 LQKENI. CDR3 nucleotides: TGTGCCAGCTCAACAAACTTAGAAGAGCAGTTCTTC. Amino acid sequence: CASSTNLEEQFF.

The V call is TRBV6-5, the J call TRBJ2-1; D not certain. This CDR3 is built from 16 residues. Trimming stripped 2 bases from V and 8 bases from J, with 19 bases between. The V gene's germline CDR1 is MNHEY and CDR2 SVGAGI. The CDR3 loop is CASSYVPSARGDEQFF. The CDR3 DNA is TGTGCCAGCAGTTACGTGCCTTCTGCGCGCGGCGATGAGCAGTTCTTC.

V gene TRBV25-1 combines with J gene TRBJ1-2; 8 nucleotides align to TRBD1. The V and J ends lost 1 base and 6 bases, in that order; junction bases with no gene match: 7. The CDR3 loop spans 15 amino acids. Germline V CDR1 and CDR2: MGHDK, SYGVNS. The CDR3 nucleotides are TGTGCCAGCAGTGAATCCAGGGACAGGAGCGATGGCTACACCTTC. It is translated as CASSESRDRSDGYTF.

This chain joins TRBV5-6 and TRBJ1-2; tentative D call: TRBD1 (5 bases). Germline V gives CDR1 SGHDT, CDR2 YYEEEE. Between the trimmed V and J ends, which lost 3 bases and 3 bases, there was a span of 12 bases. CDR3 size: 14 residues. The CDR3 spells CASSSSGGDYGYTF. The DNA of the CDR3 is TGTGCCAGCAGCTCCTCGGGGGGTGACTATGGCTACACCTTC.

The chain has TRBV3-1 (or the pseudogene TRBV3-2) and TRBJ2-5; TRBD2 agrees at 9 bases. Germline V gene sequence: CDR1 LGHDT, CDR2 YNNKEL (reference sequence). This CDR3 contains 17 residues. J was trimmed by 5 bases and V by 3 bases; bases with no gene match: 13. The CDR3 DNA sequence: TGTGCCAGCAGCCACCTCATGGATAGCGGGGGCTGGGAGACCCAGTACTTC. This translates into CASSHLMDSGGWETQYF.

CDR3 residues: CASSPAASGGALAKNIQYF. CDR3 nucleotide sequence: TGCGCCAGCAGCCCCGCGGCTAGCGGGGGGGCCCTAGCCAAAAACATTCAGTACTTC. The chain carries TRBV5-1 and TRBJ2-4; 12 nucleotides match TRBD2. V lost 4 bases and J lost 0; bases outside the gene matches: 11. The germline V gene encodes CDR1 SGHRS and CDR2 YFSETQ. This CDR3 comprises 19 residues.

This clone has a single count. Written as DNA, the CDR3 is TGCGCCAGCAGCCAGGGCGGAAGGGTTTACGAGCAGTACTTC. Its translation: CASSQGGRVYEQYF. The rearrangement uses TRBV4-3 and TRBJ2-7; D uncertain. Between the trimmed V and J ends, which lost 3 bases and 4 bases, there was a span of 13 bases. The CDR3 is made up of 14 amino acids. Germline CDR1 reads LGHNA; CDR2 reads YSLEER.

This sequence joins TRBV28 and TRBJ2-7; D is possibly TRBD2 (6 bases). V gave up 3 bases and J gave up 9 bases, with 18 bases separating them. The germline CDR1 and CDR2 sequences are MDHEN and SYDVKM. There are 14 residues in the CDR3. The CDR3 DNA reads TGTGCCAGCAGTTTGGGCCCCACGTGGGGGGTGCAGTACGTC. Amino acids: CASSLGPTWGVQYV.

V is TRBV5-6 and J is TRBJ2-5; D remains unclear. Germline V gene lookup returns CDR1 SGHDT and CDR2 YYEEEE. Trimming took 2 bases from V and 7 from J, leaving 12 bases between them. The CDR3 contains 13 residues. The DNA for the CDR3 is TGTGCCAGCAGCTTAGGGCGCCCAGGGACCCAGTACTTC. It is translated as CASSLGRPGTQYF.